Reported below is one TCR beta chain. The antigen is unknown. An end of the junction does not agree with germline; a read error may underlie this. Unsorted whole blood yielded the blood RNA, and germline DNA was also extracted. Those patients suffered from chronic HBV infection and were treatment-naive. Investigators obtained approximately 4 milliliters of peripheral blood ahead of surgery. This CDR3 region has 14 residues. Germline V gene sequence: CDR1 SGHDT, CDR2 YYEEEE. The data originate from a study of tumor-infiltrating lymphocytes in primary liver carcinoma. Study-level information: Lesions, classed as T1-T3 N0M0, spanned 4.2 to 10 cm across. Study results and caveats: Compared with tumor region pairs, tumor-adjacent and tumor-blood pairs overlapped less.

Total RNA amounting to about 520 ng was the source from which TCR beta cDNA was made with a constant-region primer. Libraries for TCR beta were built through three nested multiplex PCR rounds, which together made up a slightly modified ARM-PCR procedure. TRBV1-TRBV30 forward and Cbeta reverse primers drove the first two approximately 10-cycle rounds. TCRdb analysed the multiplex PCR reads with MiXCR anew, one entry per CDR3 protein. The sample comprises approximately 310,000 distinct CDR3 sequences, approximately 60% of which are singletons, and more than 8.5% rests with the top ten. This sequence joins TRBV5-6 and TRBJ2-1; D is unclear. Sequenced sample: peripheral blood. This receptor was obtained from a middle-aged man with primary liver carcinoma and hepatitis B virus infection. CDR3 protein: CASGLAQSYNEQFF. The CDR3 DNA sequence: TGTGCCAGCGGCTTGGCACAAAGTTACAATGAGCAGTTCTTC.